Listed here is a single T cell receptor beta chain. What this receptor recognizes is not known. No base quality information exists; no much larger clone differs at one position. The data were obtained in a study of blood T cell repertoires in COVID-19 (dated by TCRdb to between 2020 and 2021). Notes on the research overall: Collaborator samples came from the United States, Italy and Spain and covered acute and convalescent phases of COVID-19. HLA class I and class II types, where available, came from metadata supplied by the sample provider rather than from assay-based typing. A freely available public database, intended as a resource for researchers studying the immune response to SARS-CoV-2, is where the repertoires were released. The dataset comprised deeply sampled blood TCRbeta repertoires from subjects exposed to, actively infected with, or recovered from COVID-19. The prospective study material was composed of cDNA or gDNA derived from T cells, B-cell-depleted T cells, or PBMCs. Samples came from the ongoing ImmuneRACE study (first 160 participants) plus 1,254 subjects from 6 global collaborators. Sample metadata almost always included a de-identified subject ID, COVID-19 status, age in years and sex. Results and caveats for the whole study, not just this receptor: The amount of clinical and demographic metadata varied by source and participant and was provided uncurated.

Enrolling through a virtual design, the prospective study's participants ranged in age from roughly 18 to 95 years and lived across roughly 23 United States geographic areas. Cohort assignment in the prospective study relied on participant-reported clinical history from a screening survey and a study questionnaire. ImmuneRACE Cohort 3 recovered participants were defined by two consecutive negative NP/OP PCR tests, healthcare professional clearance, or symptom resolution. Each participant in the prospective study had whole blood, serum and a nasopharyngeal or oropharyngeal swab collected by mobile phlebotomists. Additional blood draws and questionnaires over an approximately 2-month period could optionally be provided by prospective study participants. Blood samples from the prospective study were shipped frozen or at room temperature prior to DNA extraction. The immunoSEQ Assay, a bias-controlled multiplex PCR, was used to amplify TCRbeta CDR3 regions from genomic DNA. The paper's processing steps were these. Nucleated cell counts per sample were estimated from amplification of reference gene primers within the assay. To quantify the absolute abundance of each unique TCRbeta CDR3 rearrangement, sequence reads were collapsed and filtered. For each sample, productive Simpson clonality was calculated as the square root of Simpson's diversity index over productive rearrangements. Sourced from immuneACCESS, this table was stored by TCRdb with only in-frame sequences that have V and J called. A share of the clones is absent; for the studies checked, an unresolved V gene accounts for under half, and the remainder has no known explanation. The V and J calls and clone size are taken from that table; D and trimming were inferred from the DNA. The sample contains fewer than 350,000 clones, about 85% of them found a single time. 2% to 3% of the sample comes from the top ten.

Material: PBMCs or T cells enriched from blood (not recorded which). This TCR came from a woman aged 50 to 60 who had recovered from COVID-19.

The bases are TGTGCCAGCAGCAAACAGGGTAACACTGAAGCTTTCTTT. It is translated as CASSKQGNTEAFF. The V gene is TRBV7-6 and the J gene is TRBJ1-1, and TRBD1 may be the D gene, going by 6 matching bases. Trimming costs V 5 bases and J 2 bases, and their ends lie 9 bases apart. The germline V gene sets CDR1 to SGHVS and CDR2 to FNYEAQ. From the cysteine up to the phenylalanine, the CDR3 has a length of 13 residues. Here the CDR3 DNA is all that survives: 39 bases in frame from base 1.